This T cell receptor beta chain was captured in a study of graft-versus-host responses after intestinal transplantation. Study details: Isolated intestinal, liver-intestinal, or multivisceral transplants were what recipients had. Anti-thymocyte globulin induction, then tacrolimus and steroids for around 3 years, went to all recipients. Study-level points and caveats: Where graft-donor T cell macrochimerism was present, patients had high graft-versus-host to host-versus-graft clonal ratios in allografts.

The CDR3 spans 15 residues. Method: immunoSEQ multiplex PCR; TCRdb's copy keeps in-frame clones and lacks some. Here the sample spans around 17,000 clones, approximately 79% being singletons. In regard to this clone: Its cognate antigen is unknown.

From the graft tissue, intraepithelial and lamina propria lymphocytes were released through processing. This rearrangement joins TRBV21-1 to TRBJ2-5; TRBD2, the D gene given by the table, was not confirmed from the DNA. TRBV21-1 constitutes a pseudogene. Sequencing used ileum tissue, obtained 17 days after transplant. This clonotype was sampled from a human patient who received an intestinal transplant, so some T cells may come from the graft donor. CDR3 residues: CASSKEGGNQETQYF. DNA of the CDR3: TGTGCCAGCAGCAAAGAGGGAGGGAACCAAGAGACCCAGTACTTC.